Below are 14 T cell receptor beta chains sequenced from a single sample in a study of control samples from healthy donors and cancer patients. TCRdb keeps only in-frame clones here, not all; method: immunoSEQ multiplex PCR. The sample includes roughly 40,000 clones, approximately 87% of them seen just once. What was sequenced was blood. Receptors originate from a man between 60 and 75 years old in good health.

The genes are TRBV9 and TRBJ1-2, with D uncertain. The CDR3 has 14 amino acids. Germline CDR1 is SGDLS and CDR2 is YYNGEE. V lost 3 bases and J 4 bases, leaving 13 bases between the germline ends. CDR3 nucleotide sequence: TGTGCCAGCAGCGGGCGAACAATTCTCTATGGCTACACCTTC. This gives the protein CASSGRTILYGYTF. Supplemented by reference TRBV9 and TRBJ1-2, the full variable domain reads DSGVTQTPKHLITATGQRVTLRCSPRSGDLSVYWYQQSLDQGLQFLIQYYNGEERAKGNILERFSAQQFPDLHSELNLSSLELGDSALYFCASSGRTILYGYTFGSGTRLTVV.

The rearrangement uses TRBV28 and TRBJ1-5; a weak D match, TRBD1 (5 bases). This CDR3 comprises 13 residues. V shed 7 bases and J shed 4 bases, with 11 bases lying between them. CDR1 is MDHEN and CDR2 is SYDVKM in the germline V gene. CDR3 sequence reads: CASISQVNQPQHF. In nucleotides, the CDR3 is TGTGCCAGCATCTCACAGGTTAATCAGCCCCAGCATTTT.

The V call is TRBV6-5, the J call TRBJ2-1, with a possible D match to TRBD2 (5 bases). Per the germline V gene, CDR1 is MNHEY and CDR2 is SVGAGI. The V gene lost 0 bases and the J gene lost 5 bases, with 8 bases spanning the gap. This CDR3 region has 14 residues. In DNA, the CDR3 is TGTGCCAGCAGTTACTCGAGGGCAGACAATGAGCAGTTCTTC. It is translated as CASSYSRADNEQFF.

V and J are TRBV11-3 and TRBJ1-6; perhaps TRBD1 as D (5 bases). The CDR3 is made up of 13 amino acids. Germline V CDR1 and CDR2: SGHNT, YENEEA. V lost 5 bases, J lost 5 bases, and 7 bases lay in between. The chain's CDR3 is CASSDRNNSPLHF. The CDR3 coding sequence is TGTGCCAGCAGCGACAGAAATAATTCACCCCTCCACTTT.

The rearrangement joins TRBV20-1 to TRBJ2-3; TRBD2 matches at 12 bases. V shed 3 bases, J shed 8 bases, and the junction held 6 bases outside the gene matches. The CDR3 length is 14 residues. Germline V gives CDR1 DFQATT, CDR2 SNEGSKA (reference sequence). CDR3 amino acids: CSASPRLAGVTQYF. In nucleotides, the CDR3 is TGCAGTGCTAGTCCAAGACTAGCGGGAGTTACGCAGTATTTT.

V and J are TRBV28 and TRBJ2-7, with 9 nucleotides matching TRBD1. The CDR3 is 15 amino acids. Per the germline V gene, CDR1 is MDHEN and CDR2 is SYDVKM. The J segment lost 6 bases and the V segment lost 2 bases, leaving 8 bases of the junction unmatched. The CDR3 protein is CASSLHGTGSGEQYF. CDR3 DNA: TGTGCCAGCAGTTTACATGGGACAGGGTCTGGCGAGCAGTACTTC.

The J gene is TRBJ1-1, the V gene TRBV27; 10 bases line up with TRBD1. Unmatched junction bases numbered 9, after V lost 6 bases and J lost 5 bases. Germline V gene sequence: CDR1 MNHEY, CDR2 SMNVEV (reference sequence). There are 15 residues in the CDR3. In DNA form, the CDR3 reads TGTGCCAGCAGCCCCCGACAGGGGGCAAGAACTGAAGCTTTCTTT. The encoded protein is CASSPRQGARTEAFF.

The J gene is TRBJ2-2, the V gene TRBV30; perhaps D is TRBD1 or TRBD2 (5 bases each). The ends were cut back, 1 base at V and 4 bases at J, with 13 bases in the middle. The CDR3 loop spans 15 amino acids. The V gene's germline CDR1 is GTSNPN and CDR2 SVGIG (reference sequence). CDR3 amino acids: CAWSGRGTFTGELFF. CDR3 in DNA: TGTGCCTGGAGTGGGAGAGGGACCTTCACCGGGGAGCTGTTTTTT.

The count of this clone is one. The chain recombines TRBV5-1 with TRBJ1-5; D possibly corresponds to TRBD1 (5 bases). V was pared by 2 bases and J by 0 bases, with 9 bases between. CDR3 length: 15 amino acids. Germline CDR1 reads SGHRS; CDR2 reads YFSETQ. The CDR3 reads CASSLLGGSNQPQHF. CDR3 coding DNA: TGCGCCAGCAGCTTACTCGGGGGTAGCAATCAGCCCCAGCATTTT. The variable domain in full, completed from reference TRBV5-1 and TRBJ1-5, reads KAGVTQTPRYLIKTRGQQVTLSCSPISGHRSVSWYQQTPGQGLQFLFEYFSETQRNKGNFPGRFSGRQFSNSRSEMNVSTLELGDSALYLCASSLLGGSNQPQHFGDGTRLSIL.

A single count supports this clone. The chain combines TRBV28 with TRBJ2-2; TRBD2 matches at 8 bases. Germline V gives CDR1 MDHEN, CDR2 SYDVKM. V lost 6 bases and J lost 7; bases outside the gene matches: 10. The CDR3 runs 15 residues. DNA for the CDR3: TGTGCCAGCAGGTCAGCGGGAGTGAGGAACGGGGAGCTGTTTTTT. Its translation: CASRSAGVRNGELFF.

This sequence joins TRBV5-1 and TRBJ2-7; tentative D call: TRBD1 (6 bases). V gave up 2 bases and J gave up 3 bases, with 9 bases separating them. Germline CDR1 reads SGHRS; CDR2 reads YFSETQ. This CDR3 has 13 amino acids. The CDR3 nucleotides are TGCGCCAGCAGCTTTAACAGGGACTACGAGCAGTACTTC. Translation gives CASSFNRDYEQYF.

The V and J genes are TRBV24-1 and TRBJ1-1, with D perhaps TRBD1 (5 bases). V lost 5 bases and J 5 bases, leaving 14 bases between the germline ends. The V gene's germline CDR1 is KGHDR and CDR2 SFDVKD. The CDR3 sequence is 14 residues long. This CDR3 is CATSGGAPGTEAFF. CDR3 in DNA: TGTGCCACCAGTGGCGGGGCACCGGGGACTGAAGCTTTCTTT.

This chain uses TRBV2 with TRBJ1-5; the D gene is possibly TRBD1 (5 bases). Germline CDR1 and CDR2: SNHLY and FYNNEI. This CDR3 contains 13 residues. V shed 9 bases and J shed 4 bases, with 13 bases lying between them. The CDR3 coding sequence is TGTGCCAGTAGAGACAGCGAGAATCAGCCCCAGCATTTT. It yields the protein CASRDSENQPQHF.

J is TRBJ2-7 and V is TRBV5-1; 10 bases fit TRBD1. Trimming removed 1 base from V and 3 bases from J; junction bases left unmatched: 4. CDR3 length equals 15 residues. CDR1 and CDR2 (germline): SGHRS, YFSETQ. The CDR3 reads CASSLSGQGSYEQYF. CDR3 in DNA: TGCGCCAGCAGCTTGTCGGGACAGGGGAGCTACGAGCAGTACTTC. Using reference TRBV5-1 and TRBJ2-7 for the parts outside the CDR3, the full variable domain is KAGVTQTPRYLIKTRGQQVTLSCSPISGHRSVSWYQQTPGQGLQFLFEYFSETQRNKGNFPGRFSGRQFSNSRSEMNVSTLELGDSALYLCASSLSGQGSYEQYFGPGTRLTVT.